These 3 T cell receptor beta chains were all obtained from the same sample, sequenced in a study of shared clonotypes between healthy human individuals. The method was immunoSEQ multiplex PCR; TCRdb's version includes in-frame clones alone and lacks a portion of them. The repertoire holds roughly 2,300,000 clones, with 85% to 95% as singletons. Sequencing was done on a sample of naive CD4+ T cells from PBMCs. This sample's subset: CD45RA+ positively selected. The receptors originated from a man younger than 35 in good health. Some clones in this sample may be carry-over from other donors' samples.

CDR3 residues: CASGRDRAPRQPQHF. Here the CDR3 DNA reads TGTGCCAGCGGCCGGGACAGGGCCCCCAGACAGCCCCAGCATTTT. The V call is TRBV6-1, the J call TRBJ1-5; 9 bases fit TRBD1. With 8 bases clipped from V and 7 bases from J, the junction kept 12 bases outside the gene matches. CDR1 and CDR2 (germline): MNHNS, SASEGT. The CDR3 length is 15 residues.

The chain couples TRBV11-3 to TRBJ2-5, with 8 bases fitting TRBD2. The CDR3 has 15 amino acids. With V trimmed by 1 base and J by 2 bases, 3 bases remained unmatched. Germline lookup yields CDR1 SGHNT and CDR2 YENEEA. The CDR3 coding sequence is TGTGCCAGCAGCTTAGGAGCGGGGGAACAAGAGACCCAGTACTTC. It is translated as CASSLGAGEQETQYF.

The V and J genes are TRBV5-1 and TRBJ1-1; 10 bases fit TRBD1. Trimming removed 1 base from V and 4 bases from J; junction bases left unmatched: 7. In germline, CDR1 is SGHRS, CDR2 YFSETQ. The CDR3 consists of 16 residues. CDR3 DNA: TGCGCCAGCAGCTTGAGGCCGGGACAGGGGTCCACTGAAGCTTTCTTT. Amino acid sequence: CASSLRPGQGSTEAFF.